The source of this T cell receptor beta chain is a study of T cells in Graves' hyperthyroidism and ophthalmopathy. Turning to the study itself: Peripheral blood was secured at the point of initial diagnosis, before any treatment. Study conclusions and caveats: The majority of expanded thyroid clonotypes above 0.001 also appeared in blood.

RNA transcripts yielded amplified TCR beta CDR3 regions. The TCR CDR3 was amplified in a first-round RT-PCR using the HTBI primer set. TCRdb reprocessed the multiplex PCR reads with MiXCR, giving one entry per CDR3 protein. The sample records 500,000 to 600,000 distinct CDR3 sequences, approximately 20% being singletons. Researchers barred patients who had uncontrolled infection, other autoimmune disease, pregnancy or lactation. Fresh 10 ml peripheral blood yielded PBMCs. The ends lost 8 bases at V and 8 bases at J; junction bases unmatched: 8. The germline V gene encodes CDR1 MNHNS and CDR2 SASEGT. The CDR3 has 12 amino acids. This clonotype was detected only a few times. The antigen remains unidentified.

The rearrangement links TRBV6-1 to TRBJ1-2; 7 bases align to TRBD1. The sequenced material came from blood. This clonotype originated in a man in his forties with Graves' ophthalmopathy. Here the CDR3 reads CASDLTGRGYTF. In nucleotides, the CDR3 is TGTGCCAGCGATTTGACAGGGCGAGGCTACACCTTC.